The 11 T cell receptor beta chains in this list originate from one sample, sequenced in a study of blood T cells in healthy people across ages. A second PCR of 7 to 11 cycles used a sample-barcoded 5' primer and a J-beta primer mix. TCRdb re-called the 5' RACE reads through MiXCR, storing one row per CDR3 protein. The sample lists about 640,000 distinct CDR3 sequences, around 41% seen once, with around 30% in the top ten. The sample comprised blood. These receptors all stem from a man aged 80 or over in good health.

This clonotype has a handful of counts. The chain uses TRBV7-2 and TRBJ2-7, with TRBD2 matching 9 bases. Germline CDR1 and CDR2: SGHTA and FQGNSA. The CDR3 consists of 16 residues. The junction had 10 bases not matched to a gene; V was cut back by 5 bases and J by 2 bases. CDR3 bases: TGTGCCAGCAGCGCAACCGGGACTAGCTGGACCTACGAGCAGTACTTC. The encoded protein is CASSATGTSWTYEQYF.

The genes are TRBV7-2 and TRBJ2-2; TRBD1 agrees at 12 bases. Germline CDR1 SGHTA, CDR2 FQGNSA. This CDR3 contains 16 residues. The V segment lost 1 base and the J segment 7 bases; nucleotides outside the gene matches: 4. The CDR3 reads CASSLGGQGANGELFF. Written as DNA, the CDR3 is TGTGCCAGCAGCTTAGGGGGACAGGGGGCTAACGGGGAGCTGTTTTTT.

CDR3 bases: TGCAGTGCTAGGCCCCCGGGGCTCGGAGATACGCAGTATTTT. Protein product: CSARPPGLGDTQYF. The rearrangement uses TRBV20-1 and TRBJ2-3; the D gene could be TRBD1 or TRBD2 (5 bases each). The CDR3 totals 14 residues. Germline V gene data show CDR1 as DFQATT and CDR2 as SNEGSKA (reference sequence). Trimming shortened V by 3 bases and J by 5 bases, and 15 bases separated the two germline ends.

The chain combines TRBV7-2 with TRBJ2-7; D is perhaps TRBD2 (5 bases). V shed 5 bases and J shed 7 bases, with 18 bases lying between them. CDR1 and CDR2 from the germline V gene are SGHTA and FQGNSA. The CDR3 has 14 amino acids. CDR3 in DNA: TGTGCCAGCAGCGCGGGCGGTCTAACCAATGAGCAGTACTTC. It codes for CASSAGGLTNEQYF.

This clonotype was counted only a few times. The chain joins TRBV7-2 to TRBJ2-7, with D maybe TRBD1 (6 bases). Germline CDR1 SGHTA, CDR2 FQGNSA. The CDR3 runs to 14 residues. V shed 7 bases and J shed 3 bases, with 16 bases lying between them. The CDR3 here is CASTNAGRGYEQYF. CDR3 nucleotides: TGTGCCAGCACCAATGCGGGCAGGGGCTACGAGCAGTACTTC.

The chain has TRBV11-2 and TRBJ2-5; D gene unclear. Germline V gene data show CDR1 as SGHAT and CDR2 as FQNNGV. There are 15 residues in the CDR3. With 5 bases removed from V and 5 bases from J, the gap between germline ends came to 18 bases. The CDR3: CASSPADGHGETQYF. The CDR3 nucleotides read TGTGCCAGCAGCCCAGCAGACGGCCATGGGGAGACCCAGTACTTC. Together with reference TRBV11-2 and TRBJ2-5, the CDR3 gives the full variable domain: EAGVAQSPRYKIIEKRQSVAFWCNPISGHATLYWYQQILGQGPKLLIQFQNNGVVDDSQLPKDRFSAERLKGVDSTLKIQPAKLEDSAVYLCASSPADGHGETQYFGPGTRLLVL.

V is TRBV30 and J is TRBJ1-1; D remains unclear. The CDR3 sequence is 12 residues long. CDR1 is GTSNPN, CDR2 SVGIG, per germline (reference sequence). The V and J ends lost 1 base and 7 bases respectively, with 10 bases between them. The CDR3 nucleotides are TGTGCCTGGAGTGGGGGAAGGAATGAAGCTTTCTTT. This encodes CAWSGGRNEAFF.

For this clonotype: The junction and the germline gene differ at one end; a read error may be behind it. CDR3 nucleotides: TGTGCCAGCAGTGAAAGGACACTGAGCTCCTTCGAGCAGTACTTC. Protein product: CASSERTLSSFEQYF. This chain joins TRBV6-1 and TRBJ2-4, with TRBD1 as a possible D gene (5 bases). The end of the DNA aligns better with TRBJ2-7, so the J call may be wrong. The germline CDR1 and CDR2 sequences are MNHNS and SASEGT. This CDR3 region has 15 residues.

The chain joins TRBV6-2 or TRBV6-3 to TRBJ2-1, with D possibly being TRBD1 or TRBD2 (5 bases each). The closer fit of TRBJ2-7 to the DNA end suggests the J call may be wrong. Germline V gives CDR1 MNHEY, CDR2 SVGEGT. CDR3 length: 15 residues. CDR3 nucleotide sequence: TGTGCCAGCAGTTCGGGACGTGGAGTACGCAATGAGCAGTACTTC. Translating gives CASSSGRGVRNEQYF.

The chain recombines TRBV11-3 with TRBJ2-1; D call uncertain. Per germline, CDR1 SGHNT and CDR2 YENEEA. V was clipped by 0 bases and J by 6 bases, with 18 bases between them. CDR3 length equals 17 residues. CDR3 sequence: CASSLDSRPRSSNEQFF. In DNA, the CDR3 is TGTGCCAGCAGCTTAGATTCTAGGCCCAGATCTTCCAATGAGCAGTTCTTC.

The gene calls are TRBV5-1 and TRBJ2-2, with D tentatively TRBD1 (5 bases). The V gene's germline CDR1 is SGHRS and CDR2 YFSETQ. This CDR3 has 13 residues. Between the trimmed V and J ends, which lost 1 base and 6 bases, there was a span of 7 bases. This chain's CDR3 is CASSLKGAGELFF. CDR3 DNA sequence: TGCGCCAGCAGCTTGAAAGGGGCCGGGGAGCTGTTTTTT.